The clone carrying this TCR beta chain was counted at least ten times. Germline and junction disagree at one end, which may indicate a read error. The CDR3 is 10 residues long. Germline V gives CDR1 SEHNR, CDR2 FQNEAQ (reference sequence). Clinical symptoms, serum thyroxine and TRAb, thyroid ultrasound and orbital computed tomography were used for the diagnoses. This entry belongs to a study of T cells in Graves' hyperthyroidism and ophthalmopathy. Researchers amplified the TCR beta CDR3 regions from RNA transcripts. An initial round of RT-PCR targeting the TCR CDR3 relied on the HTBI primer set. TCRdb reprocessed the multiplex PCR reads with MiXCR, giving one entry per CDR3 protein. The sample includes 600,000 to 700,000 distinct CDR3 sequences, roughly 46% of them seen just once.

The sequence derives from an adult man with Graves' disease, either hyperthyroidism or ophthalmopathy (not recorded which). The chain has TRBV7-9 and TRBJ1-2; D is possibly TRBD1 (6 bases). The sample consisted of peripheral blood or thyroid tissue (not recorded which). This CDR3 reads CASSLSDSSF. CDR3 sequence (DNA): TGTGCCAGCAGCCTCTCGGACAGTTCCTTC.